Listed here is a single T cell receptor beta chain. The junction differs from germline at one of its ends, possibly a read error. Germline V gene lookup returns CDR1 SGHDT and CDR2 YYEEEE. The CDR3 is made up of 15 amino acids. The data stem from a study of cytomegalovirus exposure and HLA in healthy donors. Donors came from a validation cohort of 90 to 150 subjects, distinct from the first 666-subject cohort. Generated by immunoSEQ multiplex PCR, the TCRdb table keeps only in-frame clones and is missing some. The profile shows 100,000 to 150,000 clones, roughly 87% of them singletons. The J gene is TRBJ2-5, the V gene TRBV5-6, with D tentatively TRBD1 or TRBD2 (6 bases each). This sequence was found in a woman aged 18-30 years in good health and CMV-seronegative. Sequenced: PBMCs. For the CDR3, the DNA is TGTGCCAGCAGTTTGGGGGGCGGCCCCCAAGAGACCCAGTACTTC. Protein: CASSLGGGPQETQYF.